These T cell receptor beta chains were read from a single sample in a study of T cell repertoires in cytomegalovirus infection. Each CDR3 protein gets one entry after TCRdb re-called the reads with MiXCR. The sample has around 530,000 distinct CDR3 sequences, more than 25% seen once. The sample was PBMCs. The receptors derive from a human donor in good health (CMV status not recorded). Some clones in this sample may be carry-over from other donors' samples. CDR3s include the opening cysteine and the closing phenylalanine or tryptophan. A D gene is named only where the DNA matches it firmly. Clone sizes are given selectively: once, few, many, or a class where the clone is expanded.

j_call: TRBJ1-3; d_call: .; clone_size: .; v_call: TRBV5-1; cdr3_nt: TGCGCCAGCGGACCGAACAGGGGAAACACCATATATTTT; cdr3_aa: CASGPNRGNTIYF
j_call: TRBJ2-5; d_call: .; clone_size: few; v_call: TRBV6-2/TRBV6-3; cdr3_nt: TGTGCCAGCAGTTACCCGTCACTAACCACCTACCAAGAGACCCAGTACTTC; cdr3_aa: CASSYPSLTTYQETQYF
j_call: TRBJ2-2; d_call: .; clone_size: many; v_call: TRBV7-8; cdr3_nt: TGTGCCAGCAGCTTTACCCGACTAGGAGGGAACACCGGGGAGCTGTTTTTT; cdr3_aa: CASSFTRLGGNTGELFF
j_call: TRBJ2-1; d_call: .; clone_size: many; v_call: TRBV12-3/TRBV12-4; cdr3_nt: TGTGCCAGCATGCAGGGAATTTCCGCCCCCAATGAGCAGTTCTTC; cdr3_aa: CASMQGISAPNEQFF
j_call: TRBJ1-6; d_call: .; clone_size: .; v_call: TRBV28; cdr3_nt: TGTGCCAGCAGTTTGGGCAGGAGGAATTCAGCCCTCCACTTT; cdr3_aa: CASSLGRRNSALHF
j_call: TRBJ2-1; d_call: TRBD1; clone_size: few; v_call: TRBV28; cdr3_nt: TGTGCCACCTACCCACCGGGACAGGGGTTTATGCATGAGCAGTTCTTC; cdr3_aa: CATYPPGQGFMHEQFF
j_call: TRBJ1-4; d_call: .; clone_size: few; v_call: TRBV4-1; cdr3_nt: TGCGCCAGCAGCCAAGACGCGACAGCAACTGAAAAACTGTTTTTT; cdr3_aa: CASSQDATATEKLFF
j_call: TRBJ2-5; d_call: TRBD1; clone_size: many; v_call: TRBV6-1; cdr3_nt: TGTGCCAGCAGGGACTCCGGGACAGGGCCCCAAGAGACCCAGTACTTC; cdr3_aa: CASRDSGTGPQETQYF
j_call: TRBJ1-4; d_call: .; clone_size: few; v_call: TRBV25-1; cdr3_nt: TGTGCCAGCAGGGGTGAAAAACTGTTTTTT; cdr3_aa: CASRGEKLFF
j_call: TRBJ2-3; d_call: .; clone_size: few; v_call: TRBV24-1; cdr3_nt: TGTGCCACCAGTGATTTAGGCTCTGTCTCAGATACGCAGTATTTT; cdr3_aa: CATSDLGSVSDTQYF
j_call: TRBJ1-1; d_call: .; clone_size: few; v_call: TRBV7-2; cdr3_nt: TGTGCCAGCACCCCTCAGGGGCCCCACTTGAACACTGAAGCTTTCTTT; cdr3_aa: CASTPQGPHLNTEAFF
j_call: TRBJ1-1; d_call: .; clone_size: .; v_call: TRBV10-3; cdr3_nt: TGTGCCATCGAAAACCCACAGGGGAACACTGAAGCTTTCTTT; cdr3_aa: CAIENPQGNTEAFF
j_call: TRBJ2-3; d_call: .; clone_size: .; v_call: TRBV12-5; cdr3_nt: TGTGCTAGTGGTTTGCGGAGCACAGATACGCAGTATTTT; cdr3_aa: CASGLRSTDTQYF
j_call: TRBJ2-5; d_call: .; clone_size: .; v_call: TRBV15; cdr3_nt: TGTGCCACCAGCAGAGATCTCGAAAGAGGGAGGTACCAAGAGACCCAGTACTTC; cdr3_aa: CATSRDLERGRYQETQYF
j_call: TRBJ2-2; d_call: .; clone_size: .; v_call: TRBV6-2/TRBV6-3; cdr3_nt: TGTGCCAGCAGTCGCCCGGGCCCCGGGCAGACCGGGGAGCTGTTTTTT; cdr3_aa: CASSRPGPGQTGELFF
j_call: TRBJ1-3; d_call: TRBD1; clone_size: few; v_call: TRBV7-2; cdr3_nt: TGTGCCAGCAGCTTAGGGACAGGGGCTTTCCTTTCTGGAAACACCATATATTTT; cdr3_aa: CASSLGTGAFLSGNTIYF
j_call: TRBJ2-3; d_call: .; clone_size: few; v_call: TRBV29-1; cdr3_nt: TGCAGCGTTGTAAGGAGCGGCACAGATACGCAGTATTTT; cdr3_aa: CSVVRSGTDTQYF
j_call: TRBJ1-4; d_call: .; clone_size: .; v_call: TRBV20-1; cdr3_nt: TGCAGTGCTAGAGGTGCAGGGGATGAAAAACTGTTTTTT; cdr3_aa: CSARGAGDEKLFF
j_call: TRBJ2-1; d_call: TRBD1; clone_size: .; v_call: TRBV7-9; cdr3_nt: TGTGCCAGCAGCTTAAGGACAGGCGCCATATCAAACAATGAGCAGTTCTTC; cdr3_aa: CASSLRTGAISNNEQFF
j_call: TRBJ1-6; d_call: TRBD1; clone_size: .; v_call: TRBV7-9; cdr3_nt: TGTGCCAGCAGCTTACGCCTCGGACAGGGGGTCCGTAGCTCCTATAATTCACCCCTCCACTTT; cdr3_aa: CASSLRLGQGVRSSYNSPLHF
j_call: TRBJ1-1; d_call: .; clone_size: few; v_call: TRBV7-2; cdr3_nt: TGTGCCAGCAGCCCCAGGGTTATGAACACTGAAGCTTTCTTT; cdr3_aa: CASSPRVMNTEAFF
j_call: TRBJ2-1; d_call: .; clone_size: .; v_call: TRBV6-6; cdr3_nt: TGTGCCAGCAGTTACGGGCAGCGGGTCTCCAATGAGCAGTTCTTC; cdr3_aa: CASSYGQRVSNEQFF
j_call: TRBJ2-5; d_call: .; clone_size: .; v_call: TRBV10-3; cdr3_nt: TGTGCCATCAGTGTTGCTTCGGTGGAAGAGACCCAGTACTTC; cdr3_aa: CAISVASVEETQYF
j_call: TRBJ2-3; d_call: .; clone_size: few; v_call: TRBV20-1; cdr3_nt: TGCAGTGCAACCCTAGCACCGGACCCTCATACGCAGTATTTT; cdr3_aa: CSATLAPDPHTQYF
j_call: TRBJ1-1; d_call: TRBD1; clone_size: few; v_call: TRBV4-3; cdr3_nt: TGCGCCAGCAGCCAAGGGGCCGGACAGGCAAACACTGAAGCTTTCTTT; cdr3_aa: CASSQGAGQANTEAFF
j_call: TRBJ2-2; d_call: .; clone_size: few; v_call: TRBV25-1; cdr3_nt: TGTGCCAGCAGCCGGTGGACCGGGGAGCTGTTTTTT; cdr3_aa: CASSRWTGELFF
j_call: TRBJ2-5; d_call: .; clone_size: few; v_call: TRBV9; cdr3_nt: TGTGCCAGCAGCGGGATCCACCCCCAAGAGACCCAGTACTTC; cdr3_aa: CASSGIHPQETQYF
j_call: TRBJ2-5; d_call: .; clone_size: .; v_call: TRBV12-3/TRBV12-4; cdr3_nt: TGTGCCAGCAGTAAACGGGGACCGTCCCAAGAGACCCAGTACTTC; cdr3_aa: CASSKRGPSQETQYF
j_call: TRBJ1-2; d_call: .; clone_size: .; v_call: TRBV6-2/TRBV6-3; cdr3_nt: TGTGCCAGCCTACAGGGATACTATGGCTACACCTTC; cdr3_aa: CASLQGYYGYTF
j_call: TRBJ2-1; d_call: .; clone_size: .; v_call: TRBV7-3; cdr3_nt: TGTGCCAGCAGCGTCTGGACAGCTCAGGGCAATGAGCAGTTCTTC; cdr3_aa: CASSVWTAQGNEQFF
j_call: TRBJ2-1; d_call: TRBD2; clone_size: .; v_call: TRBV5-1; cdr3_nt: TGCGCCAGCAGCTCCGGGGGGAGGGAGGGTAGTGAGCAGTTCTTC; cdr3_aa: CASSSGGREGSEQFF
j_call: TRBJ2-7; d_call: .; clone_size: few; v_call: TRBV6-2/TRBV6-3; cdr3_nt: TGTGCCAGCGGAGAGACAGGGAGGTCCTACGAGCAGTACTTC; cdr3_aa: CASGETGRSYEQYF
j_call: TRBJ2-7; d_call: TRBD1; clone_size: few; v_call: TRBV4-2; cdr3_nt: TGTGCCAGCAGCCATGAACAGGGGGATCGAGACGAGCAGTACTTC; cdr3_aa: CASSHEQGDRDEQYF